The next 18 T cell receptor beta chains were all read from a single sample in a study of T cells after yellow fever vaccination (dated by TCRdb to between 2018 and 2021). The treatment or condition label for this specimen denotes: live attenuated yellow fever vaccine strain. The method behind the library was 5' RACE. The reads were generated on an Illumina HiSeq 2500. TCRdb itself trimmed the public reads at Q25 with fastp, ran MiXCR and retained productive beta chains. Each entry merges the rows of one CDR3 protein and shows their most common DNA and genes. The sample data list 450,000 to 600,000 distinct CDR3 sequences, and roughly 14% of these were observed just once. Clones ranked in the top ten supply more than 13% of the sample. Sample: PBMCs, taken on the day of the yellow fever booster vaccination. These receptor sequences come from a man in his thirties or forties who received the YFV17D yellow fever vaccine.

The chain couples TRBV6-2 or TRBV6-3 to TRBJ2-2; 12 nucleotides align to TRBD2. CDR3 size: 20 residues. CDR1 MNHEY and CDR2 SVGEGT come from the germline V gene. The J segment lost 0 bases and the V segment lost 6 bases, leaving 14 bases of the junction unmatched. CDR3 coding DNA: TGTGCCAGCAGGGGGGCTTGGACTAGCGGGGAGGTCCCGAACACCGGGGAGCTGTTTTTT. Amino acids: CASRGAWTSGEVPNTGELFF.

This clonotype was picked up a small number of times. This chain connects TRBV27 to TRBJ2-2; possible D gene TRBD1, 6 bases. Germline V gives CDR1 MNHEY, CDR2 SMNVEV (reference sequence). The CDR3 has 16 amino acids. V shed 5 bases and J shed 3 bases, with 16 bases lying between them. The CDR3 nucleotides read TGTGCCAGCAGTAGCCGGGACAATTCTGACACCGGGGAGCTGTTTTTT. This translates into CASSSRDNSDTGELFF.

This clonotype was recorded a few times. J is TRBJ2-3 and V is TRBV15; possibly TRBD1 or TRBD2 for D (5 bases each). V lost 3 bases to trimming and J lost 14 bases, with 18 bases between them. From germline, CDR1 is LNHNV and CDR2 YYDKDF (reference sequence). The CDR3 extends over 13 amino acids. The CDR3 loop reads CATSSRGPQKRYF. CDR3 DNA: TGTGCCACCAGCAGTAGGGGACCACAAAAAAGGTATTTT.

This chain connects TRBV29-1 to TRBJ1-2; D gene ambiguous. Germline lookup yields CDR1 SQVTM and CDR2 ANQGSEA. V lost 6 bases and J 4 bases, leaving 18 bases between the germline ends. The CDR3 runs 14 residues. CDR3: CSVDDMTRIYGYTF. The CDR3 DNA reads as TGCAGCGTCGACGACATGACAAGAATCTATGGCTACACCTTC.

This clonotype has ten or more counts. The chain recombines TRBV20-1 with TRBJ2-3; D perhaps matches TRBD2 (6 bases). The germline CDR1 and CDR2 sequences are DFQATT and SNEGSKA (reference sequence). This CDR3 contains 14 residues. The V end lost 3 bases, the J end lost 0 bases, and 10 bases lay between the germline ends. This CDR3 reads CSASRGKSTDTQYF. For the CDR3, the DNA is TGCAGTGCTAGTCGGGGGAAAAGCACAGATACGCAGTATTTT.

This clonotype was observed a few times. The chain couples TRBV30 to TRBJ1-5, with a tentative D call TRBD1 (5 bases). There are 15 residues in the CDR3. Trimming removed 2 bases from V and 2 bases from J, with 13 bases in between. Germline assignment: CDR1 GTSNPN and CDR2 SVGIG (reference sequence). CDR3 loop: CAWSRAGSGNQPQHF. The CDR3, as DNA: TGTGCCTGGAGTAGGGCAGGGAGCGGCAATCAGCCCCAGCATTTT. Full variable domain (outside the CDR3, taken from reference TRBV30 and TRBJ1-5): SQTIHQWPATLVQPVGSPLSLECTVEGTSNPNLYWYRQAAGRGLQLLFYSVGIGQISSEVPQNLSASRPQDRQFILSSKKLLLSDSGFYLCAWSRAGSGNQPQHFGDGTRLSIL.

The CDR3 loop reads CASSSGTLTTYEQYF. The CDR3 nucleotides read TGTGCCAGCAGTTCCGGGACACTAACCACCTACGAGCAGTACTTC. V gene TRBV12-3 or TRBV12-4 combines with J gene TRBJ2-7; a possible D gene is TRBD1 (6 bases). CDR3 size: 15 residues. V lost 4 bases to trimming and J lost 2 bases, with 15 bases between them.

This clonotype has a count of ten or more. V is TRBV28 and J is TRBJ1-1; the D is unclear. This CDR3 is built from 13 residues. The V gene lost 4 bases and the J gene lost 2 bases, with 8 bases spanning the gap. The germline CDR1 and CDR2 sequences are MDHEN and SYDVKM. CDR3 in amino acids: CASSSGLNTEAFF. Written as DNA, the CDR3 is TGTGCCAGCAGTTCCGGGCTTAACACTGAAGCTTTCTTT.

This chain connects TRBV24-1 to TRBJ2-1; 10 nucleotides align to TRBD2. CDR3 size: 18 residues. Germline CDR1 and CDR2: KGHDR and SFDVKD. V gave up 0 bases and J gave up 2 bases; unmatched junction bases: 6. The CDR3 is CATSDLQALAGAYNEQFF. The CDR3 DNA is TGTGCCACCAGTGATTTGCAAGCCCTAGCGGGGGCCTACAATGAGCAGTTCTTC.

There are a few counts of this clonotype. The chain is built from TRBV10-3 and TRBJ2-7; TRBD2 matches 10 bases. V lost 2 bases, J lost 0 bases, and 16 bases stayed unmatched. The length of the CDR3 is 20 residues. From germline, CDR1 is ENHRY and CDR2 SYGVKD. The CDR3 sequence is CAISEKAGGNLQTSSYEQYF. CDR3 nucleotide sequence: TGTGCCATCAGTGAGAAAGCGGGAGGGAACCTACAAACTTCCTCCTACGAGCAGTACTTC.

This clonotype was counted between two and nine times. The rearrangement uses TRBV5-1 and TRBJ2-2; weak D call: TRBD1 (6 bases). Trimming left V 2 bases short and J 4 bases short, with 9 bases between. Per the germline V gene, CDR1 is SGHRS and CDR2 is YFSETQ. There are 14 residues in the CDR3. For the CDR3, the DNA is TGCGCCAGCAGCTTTGACAGGTTCACCGGGGAGCTGTTTTTT. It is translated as CASSFDRFTGELFF.

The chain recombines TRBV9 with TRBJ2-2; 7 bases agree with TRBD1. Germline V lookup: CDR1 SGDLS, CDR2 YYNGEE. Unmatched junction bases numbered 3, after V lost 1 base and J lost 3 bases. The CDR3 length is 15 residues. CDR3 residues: CASSVRQGDTGELFF. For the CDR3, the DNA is TGTGCCAGCAGCGTACGACAGGGAGACACCGGGGAGCTGTTTTTT.

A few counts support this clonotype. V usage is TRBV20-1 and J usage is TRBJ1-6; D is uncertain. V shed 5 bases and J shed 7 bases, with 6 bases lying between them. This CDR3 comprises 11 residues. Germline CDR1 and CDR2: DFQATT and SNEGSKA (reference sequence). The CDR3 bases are TGCAGTGCTGGGATAAATTCACCCCTCCACTTT. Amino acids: CSAGINSPLHF.

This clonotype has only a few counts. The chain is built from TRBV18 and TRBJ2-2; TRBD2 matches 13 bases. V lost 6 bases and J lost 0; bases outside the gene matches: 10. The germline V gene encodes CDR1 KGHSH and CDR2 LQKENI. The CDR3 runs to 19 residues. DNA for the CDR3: TGTGCCAGCTCCAACCTAGAGGGACTAGCGGGAACGAACACCGGGGAGCTGTTTTTT. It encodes CASSNLEGLAGTNTGELFF.

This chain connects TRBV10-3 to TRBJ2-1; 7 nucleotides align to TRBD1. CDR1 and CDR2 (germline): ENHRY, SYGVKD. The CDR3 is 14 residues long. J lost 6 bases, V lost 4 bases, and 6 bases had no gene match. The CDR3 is CAISADRDSNEQFF. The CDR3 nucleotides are TGTGCCATCAGTGCGGACCGGGACAGCAATGAGCAGTTCTTC.

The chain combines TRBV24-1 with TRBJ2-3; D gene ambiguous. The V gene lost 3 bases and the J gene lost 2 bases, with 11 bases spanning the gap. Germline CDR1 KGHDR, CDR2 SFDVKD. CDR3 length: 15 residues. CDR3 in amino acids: CATSDTNRLTDTQYF. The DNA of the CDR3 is TGTGCCACCAGTGATACGAACAGACTCACAGATACGCAGTATTTT.

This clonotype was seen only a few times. CDR3 nucleotide sequence: TGCAGTGCGCGACTAGCGGGAGGCTCTTCGAACACCGGGGAGCTGTTTTTT. This translates into CSARLAGGSSNTGELFF. The gene calls are TRBV20-1 and TRBJ2-2, with 13 bases matching TRBD2. With 6 bases clipped from V and 0 bases from J, the junction kept 7 bases outside the gene matches. The germline gives CDR1 DFQATT, CDR2 SNEGSKA (reference sequence). The CDR3 consists of 17 residues.

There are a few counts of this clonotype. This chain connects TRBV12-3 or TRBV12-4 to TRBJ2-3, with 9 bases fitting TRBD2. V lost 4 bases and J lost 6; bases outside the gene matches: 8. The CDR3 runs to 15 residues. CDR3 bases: TGTGCCAGCAGTTCCCTCGGGACTAGCCTGGATACGCAGTATTTT. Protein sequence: CASSSLGTSLDTQYF.